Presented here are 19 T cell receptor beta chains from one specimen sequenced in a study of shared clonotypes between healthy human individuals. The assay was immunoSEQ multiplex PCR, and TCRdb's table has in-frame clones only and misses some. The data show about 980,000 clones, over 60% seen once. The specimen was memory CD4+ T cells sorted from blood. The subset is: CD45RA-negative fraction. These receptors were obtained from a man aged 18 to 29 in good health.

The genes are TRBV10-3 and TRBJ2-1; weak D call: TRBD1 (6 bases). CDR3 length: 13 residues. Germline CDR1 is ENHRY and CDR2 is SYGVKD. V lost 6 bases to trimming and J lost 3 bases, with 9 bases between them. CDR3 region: CAIRGASYNEQFF. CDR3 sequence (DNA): TGTGCCATCAGGGGGGCAAGCTACAATGAGCAGTTCTTC.

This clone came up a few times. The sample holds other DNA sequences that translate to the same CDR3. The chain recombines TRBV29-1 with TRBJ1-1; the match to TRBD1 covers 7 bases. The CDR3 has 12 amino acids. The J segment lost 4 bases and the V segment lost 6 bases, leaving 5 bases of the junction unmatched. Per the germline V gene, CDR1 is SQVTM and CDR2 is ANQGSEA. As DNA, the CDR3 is TGCAGCGTGCGGACAGGCGGCACTGAAGCTTTCTTT. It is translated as CSVRTGGTEAFF.

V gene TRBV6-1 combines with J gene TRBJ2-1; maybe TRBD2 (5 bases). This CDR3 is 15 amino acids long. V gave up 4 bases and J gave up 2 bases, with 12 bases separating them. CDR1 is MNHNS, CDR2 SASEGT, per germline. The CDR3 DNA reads TGTGCCAGCAGTGCTACTAGTAAGACCTACAATGAGCAGTTCTTC. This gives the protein CASSATSKTYNEQFF.

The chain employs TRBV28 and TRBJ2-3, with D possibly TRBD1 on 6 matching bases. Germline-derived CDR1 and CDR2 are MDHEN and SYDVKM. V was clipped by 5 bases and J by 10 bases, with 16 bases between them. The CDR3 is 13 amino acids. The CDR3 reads CASSPKIQGSQYF. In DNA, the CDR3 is TGTGCCAGCAGTCCGAAAATTCAGGGGTCGCAGTATTTT.

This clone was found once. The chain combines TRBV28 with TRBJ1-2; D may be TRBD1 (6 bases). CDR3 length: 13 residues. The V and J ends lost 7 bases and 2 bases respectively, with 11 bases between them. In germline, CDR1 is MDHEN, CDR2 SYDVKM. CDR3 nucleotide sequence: TGTGCCAGCAACCTACAGGGAAACTATGGCTACACCTTC. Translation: CASNLQGNYGYTF.

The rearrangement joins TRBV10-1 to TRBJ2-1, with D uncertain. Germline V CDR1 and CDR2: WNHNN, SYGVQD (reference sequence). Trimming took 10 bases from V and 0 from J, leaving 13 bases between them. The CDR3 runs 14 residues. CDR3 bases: TGCGCCACCAACCCCGGGTCCTCCTACAATGAGCAGTTCTTC. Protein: CATNPGSSYNEQFF.

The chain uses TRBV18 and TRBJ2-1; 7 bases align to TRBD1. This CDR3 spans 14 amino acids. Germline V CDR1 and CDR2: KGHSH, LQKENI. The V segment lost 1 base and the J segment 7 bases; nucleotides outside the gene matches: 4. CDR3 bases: TGTGCCAGCTCACCACTGACAGGGACAAATGAGCAGTTCTTC. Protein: CASSPLTGTNEQFF.

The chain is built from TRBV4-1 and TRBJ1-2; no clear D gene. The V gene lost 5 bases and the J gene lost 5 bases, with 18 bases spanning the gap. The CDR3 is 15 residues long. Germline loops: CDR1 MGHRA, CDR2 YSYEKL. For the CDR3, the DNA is TGCGCCAGCAGCTCGGCTCGAGGAACCCCATATGGCTACACCTTC. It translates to CASSSARGTPYGYTF.

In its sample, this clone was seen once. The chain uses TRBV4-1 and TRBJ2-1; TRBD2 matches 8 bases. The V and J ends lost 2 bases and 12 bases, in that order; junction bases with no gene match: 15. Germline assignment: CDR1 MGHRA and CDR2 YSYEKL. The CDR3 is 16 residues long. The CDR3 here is CASSQLQHGSAGGQFF. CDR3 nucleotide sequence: TGCGCCAGCAGCCAACTGCAACATGGGTCGGCGGGAGGGCAGTTCTTC.

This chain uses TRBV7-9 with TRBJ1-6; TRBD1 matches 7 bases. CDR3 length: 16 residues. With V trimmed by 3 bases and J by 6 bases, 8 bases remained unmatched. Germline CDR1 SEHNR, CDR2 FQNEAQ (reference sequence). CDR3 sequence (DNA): TGTGCCAGCAGCTTGCTAAGGGACAGAAGTAATTCACCCCTCCACTTT. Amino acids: CASSLLRDRSNSPLHF. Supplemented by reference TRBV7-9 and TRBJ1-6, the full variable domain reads DTGVSQNPRHKITKRGQNVTFRCDPISEHNRLYWYRQTLGQGPEFLTYFQNEAQLEKSRLLSDRFSAERPKGSFSTLEIQRTEQGDSAMYLCASSLLRDRSNSPLHFGNGTRLTVT.

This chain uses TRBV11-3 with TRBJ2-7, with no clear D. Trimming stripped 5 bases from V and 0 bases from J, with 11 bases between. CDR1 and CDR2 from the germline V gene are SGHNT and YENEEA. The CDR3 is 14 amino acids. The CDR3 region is CASSRRGSSYEQYF. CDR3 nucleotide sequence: TGTGCCAGCAGCCGACGCGGCAGCTCCTACGAGCAGTACTTC. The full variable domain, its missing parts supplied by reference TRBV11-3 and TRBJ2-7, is EAGVVQSPRYKIIEKKQPVAFWCNPISGHNTLYWYLQNLGQGPELLIRYENEEAVDDSQLPKDRFSAERLKGVDSTLKIQPAELGDSAVYLCASSRRGSSYEQYFGPGTRLTVT.

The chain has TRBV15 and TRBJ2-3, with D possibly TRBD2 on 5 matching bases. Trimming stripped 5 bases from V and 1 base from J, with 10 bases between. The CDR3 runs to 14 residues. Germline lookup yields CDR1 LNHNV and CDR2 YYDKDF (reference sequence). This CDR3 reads CATSQPAGTDTQYF. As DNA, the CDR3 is TGTGCCACCAGCCAGCCAGCGGGCACAGATACGCAGTATTTT.

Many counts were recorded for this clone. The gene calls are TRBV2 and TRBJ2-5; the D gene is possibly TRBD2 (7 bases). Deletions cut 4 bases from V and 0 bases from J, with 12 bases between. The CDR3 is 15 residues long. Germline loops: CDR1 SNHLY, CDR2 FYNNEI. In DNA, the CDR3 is TGTGCCAGCAGTGGAGGGGGGGGCTACCAAGAGACCCAGTACTTC. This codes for CASSGGGGYQETQYF.

DNA of the CDR3: TGTGCCAGCACAGGGACAGCTTACGAGCAGTACTTC. Its protein product is CASTGTAYEQYF. This chain connects TRBV25-1 to TRBJ2-7; 7 bases line up with TRBD1. Trimming at V came to 7 bases and at J to 4 bases, leaving 4 bases not matched to a gene. Germline V gene data show CDR1 as MGHDK and CDR2 as SYGVNS. CDR3 size: 12 residues.

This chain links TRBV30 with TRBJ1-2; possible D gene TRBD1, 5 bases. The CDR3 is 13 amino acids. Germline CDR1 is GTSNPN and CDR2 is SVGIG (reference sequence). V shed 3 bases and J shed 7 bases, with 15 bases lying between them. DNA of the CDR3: TGTGCCTGGAGCCGGGGAGGGGTTGGTGGCTACACCTTC. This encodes CAWSRGGVGGYTF.

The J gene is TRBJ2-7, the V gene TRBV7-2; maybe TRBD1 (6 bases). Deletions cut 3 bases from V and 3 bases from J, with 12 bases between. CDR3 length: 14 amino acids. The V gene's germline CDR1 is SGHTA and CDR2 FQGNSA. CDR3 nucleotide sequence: TGTGCCAGCAGCTTGACGGGACACCTCTACGAGCAGTACTTC. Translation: CASSLTGHLYEQYF. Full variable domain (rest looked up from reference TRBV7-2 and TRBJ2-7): GAGVSQSPSNKVTEKGKDVELRCDPISGHTALYWYRQSLGQGLEFLIYFQGNSAPDKSGLPSDRFSAERTGGSVSTLTIQRTQQEDSAVYLCASSLTGHLYEQYFGPGTRLTVT.

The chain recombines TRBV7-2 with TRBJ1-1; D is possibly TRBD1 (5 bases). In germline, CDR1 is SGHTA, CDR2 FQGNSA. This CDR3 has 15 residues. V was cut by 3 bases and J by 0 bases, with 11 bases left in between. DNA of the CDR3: TGTGCCAGCAGCTTTGGGGCGGCCGTGAACACTGAAGCTTTCTTT. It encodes CASSFGAAVNTEAFF. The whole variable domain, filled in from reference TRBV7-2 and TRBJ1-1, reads GAGVSQSPSNKVTEKGKDVELRCDPISGHTALYWYRQSLGQGLEFLIYFQGNSAPDKSGLPSDRFSAERTGGSVSTLTIQRTQQEDSAVYLCASSFGAAVNTEAFFGQGTRLTVV.

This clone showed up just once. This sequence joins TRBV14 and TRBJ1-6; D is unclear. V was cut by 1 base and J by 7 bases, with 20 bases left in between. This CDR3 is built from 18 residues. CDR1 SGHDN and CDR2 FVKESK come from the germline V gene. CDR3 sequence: CASSQAPGRSLGNSPLHF. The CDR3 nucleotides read TGTGCCAGCAGCCAAGCTCCGGGCAGGTCGCTTGGAAATTCACCCCTCCACTTT.

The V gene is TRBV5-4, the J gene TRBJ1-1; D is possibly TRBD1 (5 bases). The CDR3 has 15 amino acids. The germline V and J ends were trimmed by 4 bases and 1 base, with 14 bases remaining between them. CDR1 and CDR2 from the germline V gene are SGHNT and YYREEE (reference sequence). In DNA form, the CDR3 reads TGTGCCAGCAGCCCCCCAGGGTCCGGGAACACTGAAGCTTTCTTT. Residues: CASSPPGSGNTEAFF.